The 8 T cell receptor beta chains below all came from one sample that was sequenced in a study of T cells in Graves' hyperthyroidism and ophthalmopathy. The investigators amplified TCR beta CDR3 regions from RNA transcripts. The primer set for the first-round RT-PCR of the TCR CDR3 was HTBI. TCRdb re-called the multiplex PCR reads with MiXCR, one entry per CDR3 protein. This table has about 580,000 distinct CDR3 sequences, approximately 15% appearing once. The sequenced material came from blood. The receptors shown here come from a woman aged 25 to 39 with Graves' hyperthyroidism that later progressed to Graves' ophthalmopathy.

A word on this clonotype: Compared with germline, one end of the junction differs, possibly owing to a read error. V and J are TRBV10-1 and TRBJ1-1; D is ambiguous. The CDR3 contains 11 residues. Germline V gives CDR1 WNHNN, CDR2 SYGVQD (reference sequence). The CDR3 reads CASGDNTGAFF. The CDR3 DNA sequence: TGCGCCAGCGGGGATAACACTGGAGCTTTCTTT.

This clonotype was detected once. The chain combines TRBV11-3 with TRBJ2-1, with TRBD2 matching over 8 bases. The CDR3 spans 17 residues. The ends lost 4 bases at V and 6 bases at J; junction bases unmatched: 14. The germline gives CDR1 SGHNT, CDR2 YENEEA. The CDR3 coding sequence is TGTGCCAGCAGCTCCCGACTTCGAGCGGGAGACCTCAATGAGCAGTTCTTC. Residues: CASSSRLRAGDLNEQFF. Looking up the rest from reference TRBV11-3 and TRBJ2-1 gives the full variable domain: EAGVVQSPRYKIIEKKQPVAFWCNPISGHNTLYWYLQNLGQGPELLIRYENEEAVDDSQLPKDRFSAERLKGVDSTLKIQPAELGDSAVYLCASSSRLRAGDLNEQFFGPGTRLTVL.

This clonotype came up many times. CDR3 sequence reads: CASTETSGNSYEQYF. CDR3 coding DNA: TGTGCCAGCACGGAAACTAGCGGGAATTCCTACGAGCAGTACTTC. V is TRBV6-2 or TRBV6-3 and J is TRBJ2-7; TRBD2 matches at 10 bases. With V trimmed by 7 bases and J by 1 base, 7 bases remained unmatched. The CDR3 length is 15 residues. Germline CDR1 MNHEY, CDR2 SVGEGT.

As to this clonotype: This may come from a read error, since a much larger clone is one base off. This CDR3 reads CAISYPSEEQYF. The CDR3 DNA follows: TGTGCCATCAGTTACCCTAGTGAGGAGCAGTACTTC. The chain has TRBV6-5 and TRBJ2-7; no firm D call. This CDR3 spans 12 amino acids. Germline V gene sequence: CDR1 MNHEY, CDR2 SVGAGI.

This clonotype showed up many times. The J gene is TRBJ2-7, the V gene TRBV6-1; maybe TRBD1 (5 bases). This CDR3 contains 16 residues. Trimming pared 3 bases from V and 2 bases from J, leaving 17 bases between. The germline V gene has CDR1 MNHNS and CDR2 SASEGT. The CDR3 protein is CASSELRGPDTYEQYF. CDR3 DNA sequence: TGTGCCAGCAGTGAGCTGAGAGGACCGGACACCTACGAGCAGTACTTC.

On this clonotype: This may come from a read error, since a much larger clone is one base off. The rearrangement uses TRBV27 and TRBJ2-1; D tentatively fits TRBD1 or TRBD2 (6 bases each). There are 16 residues in the CDR3. Germline V gene lookup returns CDR1 MNHEY and CDR2 SMNVEV (reference sequence). With 5 bases removed from V and 6 bases from J, the gap between germline ends came to 20 bases. For the CDR3, the DNA is TGTGCCAGCAGTACGGTGGGACATAGCGGAGGCAATGAGCAGTTCTTC. Encoded protein: CASSTVGHSGGNEQFF.

Many counts were recorded for this clonotype. At one end, the junction sequence differs from germline, possibly due to a read error. The chain has TRBV12-3 or TRBV12-4 and TRBJ2-2, with D tentatively TRBD1 (5 bases). The CDR3 covers 12 residues. The CDR3, as DNA: TGTGCCAGCAGCTTAGGGGCTGGGGAGCTGTTTTTT. As protein: CASSLGAGELFF.

The V and J genes are TRBV12-5 and TRBJ1-4; D gene uncertain. The CDR3 has 16 amino acids. Germline V gene data show CDR1 as LGHNT and CDR2 as FRNRAP. Trimming removed 2 bases from V and 5 bases from J, with 15 bases in between. The CDR3 bases are TGTGCTAGTGGTTTGACATTAGGTTCCTCAAATGAAAAACTGTTTTTT. This translates into CASGLTLGSSNEKLFF.